The sequence of this T cell receptor beta chain was determined in a study of blood T cell repertoires in COVID-19. Patients from Seattle were sampled longitudinally, starting during active infection. In the authors' workflow: Nucleated cell counts were estimated from reference gene primer amplification. Profiling relied on immunoSEQ multiplex PCR, and the TCRdb table lists in-frame clones only, not all of them. V, J and clone size are those of that table, while D and trimming were read from the DNA. The table includes some 120,000 clones, 90% detected once. CDR3 length: 13 amino acids. Trimming shortened V by 3 bases and J by 1 base, and 6 bases separated the two germline ends.

Sequenced: peripheral blood. This chain joins TRBV12-3 or TRBV12-4 and TRBJ2-5; D remains unclear. This sequence was found in a man aged 55 to 69 with COVID-19, enrolled during active disease. CDR3 protein: CASSLGPQETQYF. Here the CDR3 DNA reads TGTGCCAGCAGTTTGGGCCCCCAAGAGACCCAGTACTTC.